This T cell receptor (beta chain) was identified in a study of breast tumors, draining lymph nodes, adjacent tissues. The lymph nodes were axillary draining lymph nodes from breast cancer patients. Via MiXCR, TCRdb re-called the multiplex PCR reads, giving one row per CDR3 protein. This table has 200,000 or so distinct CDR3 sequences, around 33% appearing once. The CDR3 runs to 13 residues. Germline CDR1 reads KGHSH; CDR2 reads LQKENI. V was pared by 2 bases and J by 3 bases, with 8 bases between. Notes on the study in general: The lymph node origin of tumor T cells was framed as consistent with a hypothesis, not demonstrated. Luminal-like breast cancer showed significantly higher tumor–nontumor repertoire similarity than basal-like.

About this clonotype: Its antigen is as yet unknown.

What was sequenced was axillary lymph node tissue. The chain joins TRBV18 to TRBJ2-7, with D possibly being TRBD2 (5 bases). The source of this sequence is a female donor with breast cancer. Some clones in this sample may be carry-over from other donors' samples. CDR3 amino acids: CASSPNGGYEQYF. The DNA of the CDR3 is TGTGCCAGCTCACCAAACGGAGGCTACGAGCAGTACTTC.